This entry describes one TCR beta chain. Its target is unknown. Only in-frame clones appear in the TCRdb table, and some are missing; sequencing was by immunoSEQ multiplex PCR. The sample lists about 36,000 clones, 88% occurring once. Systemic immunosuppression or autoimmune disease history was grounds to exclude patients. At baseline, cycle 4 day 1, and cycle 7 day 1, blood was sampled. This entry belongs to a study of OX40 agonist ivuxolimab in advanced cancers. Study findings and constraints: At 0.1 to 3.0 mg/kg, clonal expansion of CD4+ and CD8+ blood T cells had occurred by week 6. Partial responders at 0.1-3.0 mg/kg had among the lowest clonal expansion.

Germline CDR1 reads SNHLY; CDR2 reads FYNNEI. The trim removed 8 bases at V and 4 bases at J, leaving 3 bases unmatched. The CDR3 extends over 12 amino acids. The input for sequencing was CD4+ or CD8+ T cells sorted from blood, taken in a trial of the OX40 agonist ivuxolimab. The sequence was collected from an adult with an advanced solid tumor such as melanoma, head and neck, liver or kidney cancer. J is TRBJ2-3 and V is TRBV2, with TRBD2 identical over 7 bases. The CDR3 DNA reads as TGTGCCAGCGGGGGGGGAGCAGATACGCAGTATTTT. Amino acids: CASGGGADTQYF.